Described below is a single TCR beta chain sequence and its context. Antigen: not known. Via MiXCR, TCRdb re-called the PCR reads. The table includes 10,000 or so clones, more than 25% detected once. These data come from a study of metastatic and nonmetastatic thyroid tumors. Study summary: Comparative analysis of repertoires was undertaken across blood and tumor or nodule tissue obtained from malignant and benign thyroid patients.

All patients were treatment-naive before thyroid surgery. Study-wide points: According to reports, the diversity of TCR beta was significantly higher in malignant thyroid tumors than in benign nodules, and this held in both blood and tumor samples.

Input material: tumor tissue. This sequence was found in a female donor with papillary thyroid cancer or a benign thyroid nodule (not recorded which). Some clones in this sample may be carry-over from other donors' samples.

CDR3 nucleotides: TGCAGTGCTAGAGATGGGGGCTCTTTTTCAACCGGGGAGCTGTTTTTT. Protein product: CSARDGGSFSTGELFF. V gene TRBV20-1 combines with J gene TRBJ2-2; TRBD1 might be the D (6 bases). Germline CDR1 reads DFQATT; CDR2 reads SNEGSKA (reference sequence). CDR3 length: 16 residues. Trimming removed 0 bases from V and 5 bases from J, with 16 bases in between.